These 21 T cell receptor beta chains were sequenced from one sample in a study of blood T cell repertoires in COVID-19 (TCRdb year 2020). Libraries came from the immunoSEQ multiplex PCR assay. TCRdb limited this immuneACCESS table to in-frame rearrangements with V and J called. A share of clones is missing; checked studies link under half to unresolved V genes, and the rest is unexplained. The sample contains approximately 170,000 clones, around 82% of them found a single time. The ten largest make up approximately 6.9% of the sample. The sample taken for sequencing was peripheral blood. Source of these receptors: a man older than 75 with COVID-19, enrolled during active disease.

The chain carries TRBV5-4 and TRBJ2-7, with TRBD2 identical over 13 bases. The germline gives CDR1 SGHNT, CDR2 YYREEE (reference sequence). The CDR3 runs to 15 residues. The V gene end was trimmed by 4 bases and the J gene end by 3 bases; junction bases not matched to a gene: 4. The CDR3 bases are TGTGCCAGCAGCCCGGGACTAGCGGGGAACTACGAGCAGTACTTC. This translates into CASSPGLAGNYEQYF.

The chain has TRBV5-1 and TRBJ2-7; 7 bases agree with TRBD1. Germline CDR1 is SGHRS and CDR2 is YFSETQ. The length of the CDR3 is 15 residues. J lost 6 bases, V lost 3 bases, and 12 bases had no gene match. As DNA, the CDR3 is TGCGCCAGCAGCTCAGACAGGGCCTCGTCGGGCGAGCAGTACTTC. Translating it yields CASSSDRASSGEQYF.

The chain employs TRBV12-5 and TRBJ2-2; possible D gene TRBD1, 5 bases. CDR1 and CDR2 (germline): LGHNT, FRNRAP. Trimming removed 7 bases from V and 3 bases from J, with 12 bases in between. CDR3 size: 14 residues. This CDR3 is CASAKDSHTGELFF. The DNA of the CDR3 is TGTGCTAGTGCTAAAGACAGCCACACCGGGGAGCTGTTTTTT.

V and J are TRBV9 and TRBJ2-1; 7 bases agree with TRBD2. Germline V gene data show CDR1 as SGDLS and CDR2 as YYNGEE. The CDR3 runs to 17 residues. V was clipped by 0 bases and J by 4 bases; unmatched bases: 10. The CDR3 region is CASSVATGLAAYNEQFF. The CDR3 DNA follows: TGTGCCAGCAGCGTAGCTACGGGGCTAGCGGCATACAATGAGCAGTTCTTC.

The chain couples TRBV6-6 to TRBJ2-2; 7 bases line up with TRBD1. This CDR3 region has 15 residues. V shed 7 bases and J 2 bases; nucleotides not matched to a gene: 7. CDR1 and CDR2 (germline): MNHNY, SVGAGI (reference sequence). CDR3 DNA sequence: TGTGCCAGCAACCTCGGGACAGCTAACACCGGGGAGCTGTTTTTT. This translates into CASNLGTANTGELFF.

The chain has TRBV28 and TRBJ1-1; 10 nucleotides align to TRBD1. The germline V gene encodes CDR1 MDHEN and CDR2 SYDVKM. Trimming took 4 bases from V and 11 from J; bases not matched to a gene: 1. This CDR3 has 11 amino acids. The CDR3 DNA reads as TGTGCCAGCAGTTGGACAGGGGGGGCTTTCTTT. This encodes CASSWTGGAFF. The entire variable domain, with the rest obtained from reference TRBV28 and TRBJ1-1, is as follows: DVKVTQSSRYLVKRTGEKVFLECVQDMDHENMFWYRQDPGLGLRLIYFSYDVKMKEKGDIPEGYSVSREKKERFSLILESASTNQTSMYLCASSWTGGAFFGQGTRLTVV.

This clone was counted between two and nine times. This chain joins TRBV27 and TRBJ1-6, with TRBD1 as a possible D gene (6 bases). Trimming pared 4 bases from V and 8 bases from J, leaving 15 bases between. Per the germline V gene, CDR1 is MNHEY and CDR2 is SMNVEV (reference sequence). The CDR3 is 15 amino acids. CDR3 sequence reads: CASSSLRGRDSPLHF. The CDR3 DNA follows: TGTGCCAGCAGTTCATTGAGGGGGAGGGATTCACCCCTCCACTTT.

The chain carries TRBV4-3 and TRBJ2-5, with TRBD1 matching over 9 bases. V was pared by 4 bases and J by 4 bases, with 13 bases of the junction left unmatched. CDR1 and CDR2 (germline): LGHNA, YSLEER. The CDR3 spans 17 residues. The CDR3 nucleotides are TGCGCCAGCAGCCTCTACCTCCCGGGACAGGGTTTAGAGACCCAGTACTTC. This codes for CASSLYLPGQGLETQYF.

As to this clone: Other DNA sequences in this sample translate to the same CDR3. The chain has TRBV7-2 and TRBJ2-3; TRBD1 is a possible D gene (5 bases). CDR1 is SGHTA and CDR2 is FQGNSA in the germline V gene. The CDR3 consists of 13 residues. Trimming removed 3 bases from V and 6 bases from J, with 10 bases in between. The CDR3 sequence: CASSFGHLDTQYF. The CDR3 bases are TGTGCCAGCAGCTTTGGACATTTGGATACGCAGTATTTT.

This chain uses TRBV28 with TRBJ2-5, with a possible D match to TRBD2 (6 bases). Germline CDR1 MDHEN, CDR2 SYDVKM. The CDR3 has 16 residues. With 6 bases removed from V and 1 base from J, the gap between germline ends came to 18 bases. The CDR3 region has the DNA TGTGCCAGCAGCACCCGACTAGATCCGGGCCAAGAGACCCAGTACTTC. Translating it yields CASSTRLDPGQETQYF.

This chain uses TRBV7-9 with TRBJ1-3; possible D gene TRBD1, 5 bases. Between the trimmed V and J ends, which lost 5 bases and 0 bases, there was a span of 8 bases. Germline CDR1 reads SEHNR; CDR2 reads FQNEAQ (reference sequence). This CDR3 is built from 14 residues. The CDR3 loop is CASSGDFSGNTIYF. CDR3 nucleotides: TGTGCCAGCAGCGGGGACTTCTCTGGAAACACCATATATTTT.

The chain carries TRBV6-5 and TRBJ2-2, with D possibly being TRBD2 (6 bases). The length of the CDR3 is 15 residues. Germline CDR1 reads MNHEY; CDR2 reads SVGAGI. V lost 11 bases, J lost 2 bases, and 18 bases lay in between. CDR3 coding DNA: TGTGCCGGGATGGCTGGTAGCGGAAACACCGGGGAGCTGTTTTTT. This translates into CAGMAGSGNTGELFF.

The chain recombines TRBV14 with TRBJ2-1; D perhaps matches TRBD2 (5 bases). With 1 base removed from V and 1 base from J, the gap between germline ends came to 11 bases. CDR1 is SGHDN and CDR2 is FVKESK in the germline V gene. The CDR3 length is 16 residues. The chain's CDR3 is CASSQGGHGSYNEQFF. CDR3 DNA sequence: TGTGCCAGCAGCCAAGGAGGGCATGGGTCCTACAATGAGCAGTTCTTC.

This clone occurred once. V gene TRBV10-1 combines with J gene TRBJ2-5; 8 positions agree with TRBD2. The V gene's germline CDR1 is WNHNN and CDR2 SYGVQD (reference sequence). The J segment lost 5 bases and the V segment lost 0 bases, leaving 8 bases of the junction unmatched. CDR3 length: 16 residues. The CDR3 region is CASSESSAGGLETQYF. The CDR3 DNA follows: TGCGCCAGCAGTGAGTCAAGTGCGGGGGGTCTGGAGACCCAGTACTTC.

This clone was detected once. The genes are TRBV10-3 and TRBJ1-4; D ambiguous. V was pared by 11 bases and J by 8 bases, with 12 bases between. The CDR3 contains 11 residues. In germline, CDR1 is ENHRY, CDR2 SYGVKD. Here the CDR3 reads CASRVQEKLFF. The DNA for the CDR3 is TGTGCCTCCCGGGTGCAGGAAAAACTGTTTTTT.

This chain uses TRBV9 with TRBJ2-3; TRBD2 aligns across 8 bases. V lost 0 bases to trimming and J lost 6 bases; unmatched junction nucleotides: 9. Germline values: CDR1 SGDLS, CDR2 YYNGEE. The CDR3 totals 16 residues. The CDR3 DNA follows: TGTGCCAGCAGCGTAGCCTCCGGGACTAGTTTGGATACGCAGTATTTT. Amino acid sequence: CASSVASGTSLDTQYF. Full variable domain (remainder filled in from reference TRBV9 and TRBJ2-3): DSGVTQTPKHLITATGQRVTLRCSPRSGDLSVYWYQQSLDQGLQFLIQYYNGEERAKGNILERFSAQQFPDLHSELNLSSLELGDSALYFCASSVASGTSLDTQYFGPGTRLTVL.

V is TRBV29-1 and J is TRBJ1-5, with unresolved D. Trimming took off 6 bases at V and 0 bases at J, with 9 bases between the two ends. Germline lookup yields CDR1 SQVTM and CDR2 ANQGSEA. CDR3 length equals 13 residues. The CDR3, as DNA: TGCAGCGTCATTACTAATAGCAATCAGCCCCAGCATTTT. Residues: CSVITNSNQPQHF.

This clone has more than one count but fewer than ten. The rearrangement uses TRBV19 and TRBJ1-5; 9 nucleotides align to TRBD1. The CDR3 consists of 17 residues. J gave up 2 bases and V 3 bases, and 8 bases lay outside the gene matches. Germline values: CDR1 LNHDA, CDR2 SQIVND (reference sequence). Here the CDR3 reads CASSILDRGFGNQPQHF. DNA of the CDR3: TGTGCCAGTAGTATTTTGGACAGGGGCTTTGGCAATCAGCCCCAGCATTTT.

The chain combines TRBV24-1 with TRBJ2-1; TRBD1 matches at 8 bases. V dropped 6 bases and J dropped 4; count of bases not matched to a gene: 10. The CDR3 is 16 residues long. CDR1 is KGHDR and CDR2 is SFDVKD in the germline V gene. CDR3 amino acids: CATSPRGDRRYNEQFF. CDR3 nucleotides: TGTGCCACCAGTCCCCGAGGGGACAGGAGATACAATGAGCAGTTCTTC.

The chain is built from TRBV5-1 and TRBJ2-2, with a possible D match to TRBD1 (5 bases). The CDR3 is made up of 13 amino acids. Looked up from germline, CDR1 is SGHRS and CDR2 is YFSETQ. V lost 4 bases to trimming and J lost 5 bases, with 9 bases between them. This CDR3 is CASSRDRTGELFF. The CDR3 DNA sequence: TGCGCCAGCAGCCGAGACAGAACCGGGGAGCTGTTTTTT.

This chain joins TRBV5-4 and TRBJ1-2, with D hard to call. This CDR3 contains 15 residues. From germline, CDR1 is SGHNT and CDR2 YYREEE (reference sequence). V lost 1 base, J lost 0 bases, and 10 bases lay in between. The DNA of the CDR3 is TGTGCCAGCAGCTTGCGACAAGATGCTAACTATGGCTACACCTTC. Protein: CASSLRQDANYGYTF.